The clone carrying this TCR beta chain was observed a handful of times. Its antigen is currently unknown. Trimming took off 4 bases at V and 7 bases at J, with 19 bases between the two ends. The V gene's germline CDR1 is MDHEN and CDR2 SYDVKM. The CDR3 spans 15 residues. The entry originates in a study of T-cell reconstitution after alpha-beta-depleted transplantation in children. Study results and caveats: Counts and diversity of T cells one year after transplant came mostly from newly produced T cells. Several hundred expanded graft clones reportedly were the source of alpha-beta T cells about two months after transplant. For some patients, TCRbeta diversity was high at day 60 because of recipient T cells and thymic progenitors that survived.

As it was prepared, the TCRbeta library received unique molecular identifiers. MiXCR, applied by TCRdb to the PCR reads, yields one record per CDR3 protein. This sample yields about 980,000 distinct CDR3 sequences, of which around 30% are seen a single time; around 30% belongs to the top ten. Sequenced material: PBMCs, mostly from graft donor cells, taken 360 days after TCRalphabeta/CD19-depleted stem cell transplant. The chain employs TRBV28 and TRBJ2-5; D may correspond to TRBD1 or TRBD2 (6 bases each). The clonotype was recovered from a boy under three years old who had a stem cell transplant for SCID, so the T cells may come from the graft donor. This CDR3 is CASSSLRDTTWTQYF. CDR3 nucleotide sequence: TGTGCCAGCAGTTCGCTGCGGGACACGACGTGGACCCAGTACTTC.